The present TCR beta chain was sequenced within a study of OX40 agonist ivuxolimab in advanced cancers. Overall study context: As their treatment, patients were administered ivuxolimab, an agonistic anti-OX40 (CD134) antibody. Three patients responded partially, comprising one with hepatocellular carcinoma and two with cutaneous melanoma. Regarding the study as a whole: Among expanded peripheral T cells, antigen specificity went undetermined. CD8+ T cells were the subset that, on average, had more expanded clones than CD4+.

This clone was seen only a few times. The antigen is not known. This CDR3 has 15 amino acids. Germline V gene data show CDR1 as SGHTA and CDR2 as FQGNSA. V was clipped by 0 bases and J by 5 bases; unmatched bases: 3. Generated by immunoSEQ multiplex PCR, the TCRdb table keeps only in-frame clones and is missing some. The repertoire holds around 25,000 clones, with around 83% as singletons. This TCR was sampled from an adult with an advanced solid tumor such as melanoma, head and neck, liver or kidney cancer. The rearrangement joins TRBV7-2 to TRBJ1-4, with TRBD1 identical over 7 bases. This material consisted of CD4+ or CD8+ T cells sorted from blood, taken in a trial of the OX40 agonist ivuxolimab. In nucleotides, the CDR3 is TGTGCCAGCAGCTTAGCCACAGGGGCGAATGAAAAACTGTTTTTT. Protein product: CASSLATGANEKLFF.